These 6 T cell receptor beta chains were all obtained from the same sample, sequenced in a study of T-cell reconstitution after alpha-beta-depleted transplantation in children. TCRbeta library construction was performed incorporating unique molecular identifiers. One entry per CDR3 protein, called by TCRdb with MiXCR from the PCR reads. The sample contains under 450,000 distinct CDR3 sequences, 13% of which appear only once. The sequencing used PBMCs, collected from the stem cell graft. The receptors were gathered from a human donor who donated a stem cell graft to a child with Fanconi anemia.

This clonotype was counted many times. The chain employs TRBV24-1 and TRBJ2-1; D is possibly TRBD1 or TRBD2 (5 bases each). Between the trimmed V and J ends, which lost 2 bases and 1 base, there was a span of 8 bases. The CDR3 has 15 amino acids. Germline CDR1 is KGHDR and CDR2 is SFDVKD. CDR3 DNA sequence: TGTGCCACCAGTGATTCCTGGGGGTCCTACAATGAGCAGTTCTTC. It is translated as CATSDSWGSYNEQFF.

This chain uses TRBV28 with TRBJ2-5; TRBD2 matches 14 bases. Per germline, CDR1 MDHEN and CDR2 SYDVKM. The V segment lost 5 bases and the J segment 5 bases; nucleotides outside the gene matches: 16. This CDR3 contains 19 residues. The CDR3 region is CASSGGAVTSGGALETQYF. Here the CDR3 DNA reads TGTGCCAGCAGTGGGGGAGCAGTGACTAGCGGGGGGGCCTTGGAGACCCAGTACTTC.

This clonotype was recorded at least ten times. This chain links TRBV4-3 with TRBJ1-3; D perhaps matches TRBD1 (6 bases). Germline lookup yields CDR1 LGHNA and CDR2 YSLEER. Trimming stripped 0 bases from V and 4 bases from J, with 13 bases between. The CDR3 is 16 amino acids. CDR3 DNA: TGCGCCAGCAGCCAAGACAACGGGGGCTGGGGAAACACCATATATTTT. The encoded protein is CASSQDNGGWGNTIYF.

The V call is TRBV27, the J call TRBJ1-2; D might be TRBD1 (5 bases). CDR1 is MNHEY, CDR2 SMNVEV, per germline (reference sequence). V lost 5 bases and J 4 bases, leaving 20 bases between the germline ends. The CDR3 totals 16 residues. This chain's CDR3 is CASSPSDTSSSYGYTF. CDR3 in DNA: TGTGCCAGCAGTCCCTCGGACACCTCTAGTTCCTATGGCTACACCTTC.

A few counts support this clonotype. The rearrangement joins TRBV4-2 to TRBJ1-4; 8 nucleotides agree with TRBD1. The length of the CDR3 is 17 residues. In germline, CDR1 is LGHNA, CDR2 YNFKEQ. V lost 3 bases to trimming and J lost 8 bases; unmatched junction nucleotides: 14. In DNA, the CDR3 is TGTGCCAGCAGCCAGAACCTCGGACAGGGAGCGGTGGAAAAACTGTTTTTT. It codes for CASSQNLGQGAVEKLFF.

The gene calls are TRBV30 and TRBJ2-3; no clear D gene. The CDR3 is 11 amino acids. Germline lookup yields CDR1 GTSNPN and CDR2 SVGIG (reference sequence). The germline V and J ends were trimmed by 1 base and 4 bases, with 3 bases remaining between them. The CDR3 DNA is TGTGCCTGGAGTGAAGCAGATACGCAGTATTTT. Protein product: CAWSEADTQYF.